This passage covers 24 T cell receptor beta chains from one sample sequenced in a study of PD-L1 blockade in urothelial cancer. Time point: peripheral blood 6 weeks after treatment start. Produced via immunoSEQ multiplex PCR; TCRdb's table is partial and in-frame only. This sample has tens of thousands of clones, with more than 70% found just once. This specimen consisted of PBMCs, obtained around atezolizumab (anti-PD-L1) treatment. These receptors originate from a man in his 70s with urothelial cancer.

The V call is TRBV7-2, the J call TRBJ1-2; 9 bases are shared with TRBD1. J was trimmed by 4 bases and V by 5 bases; bases with no gene match: 5. The CDR3 runs 14 residues. Germline-derived CDR1 and CDR2 are SGHTA and FQGNSA. The CDR3 loop reads CASSIGGQGYGYTF. CDR3 DNA sequence: TGTGCCAGCAGCATAGGGGGACAGGGCTATGGCTACACCTTC.

V and J are TRBV10-3 and TRBJ2-2; TRBD1 might be the D (6 bases). The CDR3 sequence is 15 residues long. Germline lookup yields CDR1 ENHRY and CDR2 SYGVKD. Trimming took 0 bases from V and 4 from J, leaving 9 bases between them. The CDR3 spells CAISESTGITGELFF. The CDR3 coding sequence is TGTGCCATCAGTGAGTCCACAGGGATCACCGGGGAGCTGTTTTTT.

The V call is TRBV5-1, the J call TRBJ2-3; TRBD2 matches 7 bases. CDR1 and CDR2 (germline): SGHRS, YFSETQ. The CDR3 covers 17 residues. Losses at the gene ends were 4 bases for V and 5 bases for J; bases not matched to a gene: 16. CDR3 residues: CASSLEWGRAAGDTQYF. The CDR3 DNA is TGCGCCAGCAGCCTGGAATGGGGGAGGGCCGCAGGAGATACGCAGTATTTT.

This chain joins TRBV15 and TRBJ2-2; 7 nucleotides line up with TRBD2. The V and J ends lost 5 bases and 5 bases, in that order; junction bases with no gene match: 8. CDR1 and CDR2 (germline): LNHNV, YYDKDF (reference sequence). The CDR3 has 15 residues. CDR3 nucleotides: TGTGCCACCAGCGGTCGGGACTACCGAACCGGGGAGCTGTTTTTT. This sequence encodes CATSGRDYRTGELFF. Variable domain in full (rest from reference TRBV15 and TRBJ2-2): DAMVIQNPRYQVTQFGKPVTLSCSQTLNHNVMYWYQQKSSQAPKLLFHYYDKDFNNEADTPDNFQSRRPNTSFCFLDIRSPGLGDTAMYLCATSGRDYRTGELFFGEGSRLTVL.

The J gene is TRBJ2-7, the V gene TRBV5-1; D is possibly TRBD1 (6 bases). Trimming pared 4 bases from V and 3 bases from J, leaving 11 bases between. Per the germline V gene, CDR1 is SGHRS and CDR2 is YFSETQ. The CDR3 sequence is 13 residues long. The DNA for the CDR3 is TGCGCCAGCAGCCCCACAGGGAACTACGAGCAGTACTTC. The encoded protein is CASSPTGNYEQYF.

V usage is TRBV6-5 and J usage is TRBJ2-7; tentative D call: TRBD1 (6 bases). This CDR3 is built from 15 residues. Trimming removed 5 bases from V and 2 bases from J, with 16 bases in between. Germline V gene sequence: CDR1 MNHEY, CDR2 SVGAGI. CDR3 amino acids: CASSLFGTRTYEQYF. In DNA, the CDR3 is TGTGCCAGCAGTCTCTTCGGGACACGGACCTACGAGCAGTACTTC.

In DNA form, the CDR3 reads TGTGCCAGCAGCCTCCCCAGGGCTGCGGGAAACACCATATATTTT. This codes for CASSLPRAAGNTIYF. The chain joins TRBV28 to TRBJ1-3; possible D gene TRBD1, 5 bases. The V gene lost 6 bases and the J gene lost 4 bases, with 16 bases spanning the gap. The CDR3 contains 15 residues. Germline V gene lookup returns CDR1 MDHEN and CDR2 SYDVKM.

The chain joins TRBV6-5 to TRBJ1-1; 7 bases fit TRBD1. Germline values: CDR1 MNHEY, CDR2 SVGAGI. The CDR3 runs to 14 residues. V lost 10 bases to trimming and J lost 0 bases; unmatched junction nucleotides: 8. The CDR3 DNA is TGTGCCACCCGCGGACAGGCGATGAACACTGAAGCTTTCTTT. It is translated as CATRGQAMNTEAFF.

The chain joins TRBV2 to TRBJ2-5; 7 bases fit TRBD2. Germline V gene data show CDR1 as SNHLY and CDR2 as FYNNEI. V was pared by 10 bases and J by 4 bases, with 12 bases of the junction left unmatched. The CDR3 length is 14 residues. The DNA of the CDR3 is TGTGCCACCGAGACGGGGGGTGGGGGAGAGACCCAGTACTTC. Translating gives CATETGGGGETQYF.

This chain links TRBV19 with TRBJ1-3, with D unclear. The V end was cut by 9 bases, the J end by 0 bases, with 9 bases between. Germline V gene data show CDR1 as LNHDA and CDR2 as SQIVND (reference sequence). This CDR3 spans 13 amino acids. The CDR3 DNA follows: TGTGCCAGCCGGGAGATCTCTGGAAACACCATATATTTT. It codes for CASREISGNTIYF.

This chain uses TRBV5-6 with TRBJ1-1; tentative D call: TRBD1 (5 bases). V lost 0 bases and J 3 bases, leaving 9 bases between the germline ends. CDR1 and CDR2 (germline): SGHDT, YYEEEE. The CDR3 loop spans 14 amino acids. The CDR3 protein is CASSLVGPHTEAFF. The CDR3 DNA is TGTGCCAGCAGCTTGGTGGGGCCGCACACTGAAGCTTTCTTT.

The chain joins TRBV7-2 to TRBJ2-5, with 7 bases fitting TRBD2. From germline, CDR1 is SGHTA and CDR2 FQGNSA. J gave up 3 bases and V 1 base, and 11 bases lay outside the gene matches. This CDR3 comprises 17 residues. The CDR3 spells CASSLDWSGIGEETQYF. In DNA, the CDR3 is TGTGCCAGCAGCTTAGATTGGAGCGGGATAGGGGAAGAGACCCAGTACTTC.

This rearrangement joins TRBV6-1 to TRBJ1-5; possible D gene TRBD1, 6 bases. V was shortened by 6 bases and J by 1 base, with 10 bases between the two germline ends. Germline V lookup: CDR1 MNHNS, CDR2 SASEGT. The CDR3 extends over 14 amino acids. CDR3: CASSIQGSNQPQHF. The CDR3 DNA follows: TGTGCCAGCAGCATCCAGGGGAGCAATCAGCCCCAGCATTTT.

This clone came up once. The chain joins TRBV7-9 to TRBJ1-1, with D tentatively TRBD1 (6 bases). Trimming took off 3 bases at V and 5 bases at J, with 10 bases between the two ends. CDR1 and CDR2 (germline): SEHNR, FQNEAQ (reference sequence). This CDR3 comprises 13 residues. The CDR3 is CASSFSRGTEAFF. The DNA of the CDR3 is TGTGCCAGCAGCTTTAGCAGGGGAACTGAAGCTTTCTTT.

The chain combines TRBV9 with TRBJ1-4, with D possibly TRBD1 on 5 matching bases. Trimming took 0 bases from V and 3 from J, leaving 6 bases between them. This CDR3 spans 14 amino acids. In germline, CDR1 is SGDLS, CDR2 YYNGEE. This chain's CDR3 is CASSVAGANEKLFF. The CDR3 DNA follows: TGTGCCAGCAGCGTAGCGGGGGCTAATGAAAAACTGTTTTTT.

V and J are TRBV7-8 and TRBJ1-3, with D maybe TRBD1 (6 bases). CDR3 length: 14 residues. CDR1 is SGHVS, CDR2 FQNEAQ, per germline. Trimming pared 4 bases from V and 4 bases from J, leaving 11 bases between. The CDR3 DNA sequence: TGTGCCAGCAGCTATGGACAGTGGGGAAACACCATATATTTT. It encodes CASSYGQWGNTIYF.

CDR3 amino acids: CASSIDASGYNEQFF. CDR3 nucleotide sequence: TGTGCCAGTAGTATAGACGCTAGCGGGTACAATGAGCAGTTCTTC. The chain combines TRBV19 with TRBJ2-1; TRBD2 aligns across 8 bases. With 0 bases clipped from V and 4 bases from J, the junction kept 2 bases outside the gene matches. CDR3 length: 15 amino acids. CDR1 is LNHDA, CDR2 SQIVND, per germline (reference sequence). Drawing the rest from reference TRBV19 and TRBJ2-1, the complete variable domain is DGGITQSPKYLFRKEGQNVTLSCEQNLNHDAMYWYRQDPGQGLRLIYYSQIVNDFQKGDIAEGYSVSREKKESFPLTVTSAQKNPTAFYLCASSIDASGYNEQFFGPGTRLTVL.

This clone was detected only once. The genes are TRBV25-1 and TRBJ1-1; perhaps TRBD1 as D (6 bases). The V gene's germline CDR1 is MGHDK and CDR2 SYGVNS. The length of the CDR3 is 15 residues. V was trimmed by 1 base and J by 2 bases, leaving 11 bases between them. CDR3 sequence (DNA): TGTGCCAGCAGTGAATCCAGGGGCCTCAACACTGAAGCTTTCTTT. Its translation is CASSESRGLNTEAFF.

The gene calls are TRBV28 and TRBJ1-2; D uncertain. The V end was cut by 2 bases, the J end by 4 bases, with 5 bases between. Germline values: CDR1 MDHEN, CDR2 SYDVKM. This CDR3 comprises 12 residues. CDR3 coding DNA: TGTGCCAGCAGTTTAATGGCCTATGGCTACACCTTC. It codes for CASSLMAYGYTF.

The CDR3 is CASSLTRPSTDTQYF. The CDR3 coding sequence is TGCGCCAGCAGTCTGACAAGACCTAGCACAGATACGCAGTATTTT. The rearrangement joins TRBV5-1 to TRBJ2-3; D not resolved. The CDR3 consists of 15 residues. Germline V gene data show CDR1 as SGHRS and CDR2 as YFSETQ. Deletions cut 5 bases from V and 0 bases from J, with 13 bases between.

V gene TRBV6-6 combines with J gene TRBJ2-7; unclear D gene. Trimming took 3 bases from V and 4 from J, leaving 10 bases between them. The germline CDR1 and CDR2 sequences are MNHNY and SVGAGI (reference sequence). The CDR3 length is 13 residues. The CDR3 reads CASSYSQAYEQYF. Written as DNA, the CDR3 is TGTGCCAGCAGTTATAGTCAGGCTTACGAGCAGTACTTC.

The V call is TRBV7-3, the J call TRBJ2-2; possible D gene TRBD2, 5 bases. V was shortened by 5 bases and J by 0 bases, with 10 bases between the two germline ends. The CDR3 has 15 amino acids. CDR1 is SGHTA and CDR2 is FQGTGA in the germline V gene. The CDR3 is CASSASTSNTGELFF. The CDR3 DNA reads TGTGCCAGCAGCGCTAGCACTTCGAACACCGGGGAGCTGTTTTTT.

The rearrangement uses TRBV4-3 and TRBJ2-1; the match to TRBD2 covers 10 bases. The CDR3 consists of 15 residues. J gave up 5 bases and V 9 bases, and 10 bases lay outside the gene matches. Germline assignment: CDR1 LGHNA and CDR2 YSLEER. The CDR3 nucleotides are TGCGCCAGTGCTTCAGCGGGAGGGAGGGACAATGAGCAGTTCTTC. Its translation: CASASAGGRDNEQFF.

This clone showed up just once. The chain links TRBV19 to TRBJ2-3; 11 nucleotides match TRBD2. V lost 3 bases to trimming and J lost 1 base; unmatched junction nucleotides: 3. Germline CDR1 and CDR2: LNHDA and SQIVND (reference sequence). The CDR3 totals 16 residues. CDR3 sequence reads: CASSMQGLAGTDTQYF. In nucleotides, the CDR3 is TGTGCCAGTAGTATGCAGGGACTAGCGGGCACAGATACGCAGTATTTT.